One sample yielded the 28 T cell receptor beta chains listed below, sequenced in a study of CD8 T cells in ankylosing spondylitis. Study findings and constraints: Blood from ankylosing spondylitis patients appeared to carry a characteristic roughly 8-variant TCR beta motif.

No antigen is known for these receptors. TCRdb processed the 5' RACE reads anew with MiXCR; each CDR3 protein has one entry. The table has about 840,000 distinct CDR3 sequences, 12% seen once; the top ten hold about 0.49%. Sequenced input: blood, either unsorted or a sorted T cell fraction (not recorded which). The receptors were gathered from a male donor with ankylosing spondylitis.

A few counts support this clonotype. The chain recombines TRBV5-1 with TRBJ1-1; 7 bases agree with TRBD1. Unmatched junction bases numbered 8, after V lost 0 bases and J lost 0 bases. The CDR3 contains 17 residues. Germline lookup yields CDR1 SGHRS and CDR2 YFSETQ. CDR3 nucleotides: TGCGCCAGCAGCTTGGACAGGGGCGGAGGTATGAACACTGAAGCTTTCTTT. Its protein is CASSLDRGGGMNTEAFF. The full variable domain, its missing parts supplied by reference TRBV5-1 and TRBJ1-1, is KAGVTQTPRYLIKTRGQQVTLSCSPISGHRSVSWYQQTPGQGLQFLFEYFSETQRNKGNFPGRFSGRQFSNSRSEMNVSTLELGDSALYLCASSLDRGGGMNTEAFFGQGTRLTVV.

V is TRBV7-2 and J is TRBJ1-1; no clear D gene. V gave up 0 bases and J gave up 4 bases, with 15 bases separating them. The CDR3 has 16 residues. CDR1 is SGHTA and CDR2 is FQGNSA in the germline V gene. DNA of the CDR3: TGTGCCAGCAGCTTAGCAGGGCTGAGGGTTGGCACTGAAGCTTTCTTT. Translation: CASSLAGLRVGTEAFF. The full variable domain, with the rest looked up from reference TRBV7-2 and TRBJ1-1, is GAGVSQSPSNKVTEKGKDVELRCDPISGHTALYWYRQSLGQGLEFLIYFQGNSAPDKSGLPSDRFSAERTGGSVSTLTIQRTQQEDSAVYLCASSLAGLRVGTEAFFGQGTRLTVV.

The sample holds a few counts of this clonotype. The chain carries TRBV4-3 and TRBJ2-1, with D perhaps matching TRBD2 (7 bases). Trimming removed 0 bases at V and 0 bases at J, with 12 bases between. CDR3 size: 17 residues. Germline CDR1 LGHNA, CDR2 YSLEER. DNA for the CDR3: TGCGCCAGCAGCCAAGACGGGGGCGGGAGCTCCTACAATGAGCAGTTCTTC. Its protein is CASSQDGGGSSYNEQFF.

The CDR3 spells CSAIRGGAGTDTQYF. The CDR3 DNA follows: TGCAGTGCTATCCGAGGGGGCGCGGGGACAGATACGCAGTATTTT. The genes are TRBV20-1 and TRBJ2-3; perhaps TRBD1 as D (7 bases). Between the trimmed V and J ends, which lost 4 bases and 3 bases, there was a span of 17 bases. This CDR3 has 15 amino acids. CDR1 and CDR2 from the germline V gene are DFQATT and SNEGSKA (reference sequence).

In this sample, this clonotype turned up a few times. The CDR3 coding sequence is TGTGCCAGCAACCCAGGATACAGGGATGTTCAGTTCTTC. It specifies CASNPGYRDVQFF. V is TRBV6-2 or TRBV6-3 and J is TRBJ2-1; a weak D match, TRBD1 (6 bases). This CDR3 is 13 amino acids long. CDR1 MNHEY and CDR2 SVGEGT come from the germline V gene. The V and J ends lost 7 bases and 13 bases respectively, with 20 bases between them.

The chain has TRBV5-1 and TRBJ2-5; D is undetermined. V lost 0 bases, J lost 5 bases, and 11 bases lay in between. This CDR3 is built from 14 residues. From germline, CDR1 is SGHRS and CDR2 YFSETQ. In DNA, the CDR3 is TGCGCCAGCAGCTTGGGGGATGTGCGGGAGACCCAGTACTTC. This codes for CASSLGDVRETQYF.

As DNA, the CDR3 is TGCAGTGCTAGCCTACAGGGCGGTGAGCAGTTCTTC. Residues: CSASLQGGEQFF. The J gene is TRBJ2-1, the V gene TRBV20-1, with D possibly TRBD1 on 6 matching bases. CDR1 and CDR2 (germline): DFQATT, SNEGSKA (reference sequence). V was shortened by 3 bases and J by 9 bases, with 12 bases between the two germline ends. The CDR3 sequence is 12 residues long.

The chain has TRBV27 and TRBJ2-7, with a weak D call TRBD2 (6 bases). This CDR3 spans 16 amino acids. Trimming took 7 bases from V and 0 from J, leaving 19 bases between them. CDR1 is MNHEY, CDR2 SMNVEV, per germline (reference sequence). The CDR3 is CASNPYGGVGSYEQYF. As DNA, the CDR3 is TGTGCCAGCAACCCTTACGGGGGAGTGGGCTCCTACGAGCAGTACTTC.

The count of this clonotype is one. The chain has TRBV11-2 and TRBJ2-7, with D perhaps matching TRBD1 (5 bases). Per germline, CDR1 SGHAT and CDR2 FQNNGV. The length of the CDR3 is 14 residues. Trimming left V 0 bases short and J 3 bases short, with 9 bases between. The CDR3 bases are TGTGCCAGCAGCTTAGATAGGACATACTACGAGCAGTACTTC. Protein: CASSLDRTYYEQYF.

The chain is built from TRBV5-1 and TRBJ2-4; D not resolved. CDR1 is SGHRS, CDR2 YFSETQ, per germline. CDR3 length: 13 amino acids. V was shortened by 0 bases and J by 8 bases, with 9 bases between the two germline ends. Here the CDR3 reads CASSLDAPDIQYF. CDR3 DNA: TGCGCCAGCAGCTTGGATGCCCCTGACATTCAGTACTTC.

This clonotype was picked up many times. The chain joins TRBV5-1 to TRBJ1-6; 10 bases are shared with TRBD1. Unmatched junction bases numbered 9, after V lost 4 bases and J lost 8 bases. The germline gives CDR1 SGHRS, CDR2 YFSETQ. The CDR3 sequence is 16 residues long. Here the CDR3 reads CASSELTGGADSPLHF. The CDR3 coding sequence is TGCGCCAGCAGCGAGTTGACAGGGGGCGCGGATTCACCCCTCCACTTT.

This clonotype has ten or more counts. The chain has TRBV7-2 and TRBJ2-5; TRBD2 agrees at 9 bases. The CDR3 contains 15 residues. V was pared by 6 bases and J by 7 bases, with 12 bases of the junction left unmatched. From germline, CDR1 is SGHTA and CDR2 FQGNSA. CDR3 sequence reads: CASSFGTSFTVTQYF. CDR3 coding DNA: TGTGCCAGCAGTTTTGGGACTAGCTTTACCGTGACCCAGTACTTC.

This chain uses TRBV20-1 with TRBJ1-2, with a possible D match to TRBD1 (6 bases). The CDR3 covers 12 residues. Trimming removed 4 bases at V and 4 bases at J, with 10 bases between. Germline-derived CDR1 and CDR2 are DFQATT and SNEGSKA (reference sequence). CDR3 amino acids: CSAMGGPYGYTF. For the CDR3, the DNA is TGCAGTGCTATGGGGGGGCCCTATGGCTACACCTTC.

In its sample, this clonotype was seen many times. The rearrangement links TRBV12-3 or TRBV12-4 to TRBJ1-2; TRBD1 is a possible D gene (5 bases). The CDR3 loop spans 12 amino acids. Deletions cut 5 bases from V and 7 bases from J, with 11 bases between. The CDR3 sequence: CASSLGVGGYTF. CDR3 bases: TGTGCCAGCAGTCTAGGGGTTGGTGGCTACACCTTC.

This clonotype was seen a few times. The chain carries TRBV7-2 and TRBJ1-2; unclear D gene. Between the trimmed V and J ends, which lost 0 bases and 7 bases, there was a span of 12 bases. The germline gives CDR1 SGHTA, CDR2 FQGNSA. The CDR3 consists of 14 residues. In nucleotides, the CDR3 is TGTGCCAGCAGCTTAGCGCCTCTCTTGGGTGGCTACACCTTC. This translates into CASSLAPLLGGYTF.

In DNA form, the CDR3 reads TGTGCCATCAGTGAGTACCGTGGGACTCGGGCGTGGGCTTTCTTT. It is translated as CAISEYRGTRAWAFF. This chain joins TRBV10-3 and TRBJ1-1; the D gene is possibly TRBD1 (5 bases). Germline loops: CDR1 ENHRY, CDR2 SYGVKD. CDR3 length: 15 amino acids. The ends were cut back, 1 base at V and 11 bases at J, with 20 bases in the middle.

This rearrangement joins TRBV7-2 to TRBJ1-2; no clear D gene. Between the trimmed V and J ends, which lost 1 base and 6 bases, there was a span of 9 bases. The CDR3 length is 13 residues. Germline assignment: CDR1 SGHTA and CDR2 FQGNSA. CDR3: CASSLVFGDGYTF. In DNA, the CDR3 is TGTGCCAGCAGCTTAGTGTTTGGGGATGGCTACACCTTC.

The V call is TRBV6-5, the J call TRBJ2-3, with D perhaps TRBD2 (6 bases). V lost 0 bases to trimming and J lost 2 bases, with 12 bases between them. The CDR3 extends over 16 amino acids. Germline V gene data show CDR1 as MNHEY and CDR2 as SVGAGI. CDR3 nucleotides: TGTGCCAGCAGTTACTCGTGGGCGGGAAACACAGATACGCAGTATTTT. Translation gives CASSYSWAGNTDTQYF.

The chain has TRBV4-2 and TRBJ2-7; no definite D call. The CDR3 contains 15 residues. From germline, CDR1 is LGHNA and CDR2 YNFKEQ. The ends were cut back, 0 bases at V and 5 bases at J, with 14 bases in the middle. This CDR3 reads CASSQDNTASDEQYF. The CDR3 nucleotides are TGTGCCAGCAGCCAAGATAACACAGCTTCGGACGAGCAGTACTTC.

The chain joins TRBV28 to TRBJ1-5; perhaps TRBD1 as D (5 bases). Trimming stripped 2 bases from V and 2 bases from J, with 13 bases between. This CDR3 spans 16 amino acids. CDR1 is MDHEN, CDR2 SYDVKM, per germline. This chain's CDR3 is CASSLRDFQGNQPQHF. CDR3 DNA: TGTGCCAGCAGTTTACGGGACTTTCAGGGCAATCAGCCCCAGCATTTT.

There are a few counts of this clonotype. This chain joins TRBV4-2 and TRBJ2-7; 12 bases match TRBD2. The CDR3 has 17 amino acids. V shed 3 bases and J 2 bases; nucleotides not matched to a gene: 8. CDR1 is LGHNA, CDR2 YNFKEQ, per germline. The CDR3 sequence is CASSHASGRADTYEQYF. CDR3 nucleotide sequence: TGTGCCAGCAGCCACGCTAGCGGGAGGGCCGATACCTACGAGCAGTACTTC.

CDR3 sequence: CASSQEGQFYEQYF. CDR3 DNA sequence: TGTGCCAGCAGCCAAGAAGGCCAGTTCTACGAGCAGTACTTC. V and J are TRBV4-2 and TRBJ2-7; D is uncertain. The CDR3 spans 14 residues. V was clipped by 0 bases and J by 3 bases, with 9 bases between them. Germline V gives CDR1 LGHNA, CDR2 YNFKEQ.

The rearrangement joins TRBV4-2 to TRBJ2-7; 14 nucleotides align to TRBD2. Germline trimming cut 4 bases from V and 2 bases from J; bases unmatched to any gene: 13. Germline CDR1 and CDR2: LGHNA and YNFKEQ. This CDR3 contains 19 residues. This CDR3 is CASSLNRGLAGGGTYEQYF. The DNA for the CDR3 is TGTGCCAGCAGCCTCAATCGCGGACTAGCGGGAGGTGGGACCTACGAGCAGTACTTC.

The chain has TRBV20-1 and TRBJ2-2; D uncertain. V lost 3 bases, J lost 4 bases, and 18 bases lay in between. The CDR3 totals 16 residues. CDR1 is DFQATT, CDR2 SNEGSKA, per germline (reference sequence). The CDR3 DNA reads as TGCAGTGCTAGCCTCCAAGAAGCTTGGGGCACCGGGGAGCTGTTTTTT. It is translated as CSASLQEAWGTGELFF.

Only a few counts were recorded for this clonotype. J is TRBJ1-6 and V is TRBV5-1; D is perhaps TRBD1 (6 bases). The V and J ends lost 0 bases and 6 bases respectively, with 7 bases between them. The germline CDR1 and CDR2 sequences are SGHRS and YFSETQ. This CDR3 spans 14 amino acids. CDR3 sequence: CASSLGGANSPLHF. The CDR3 DNA reads as TGCGCCAGCAGCTTGGGGGGGGCTAATTCACCCCTCCACTTT.

V is TRBV5-5 and J is TRBJ2-7; 7 bases are a match to TRBD1. The V gene end was trimmed by 2 bases and the J gene end by 7 bases; junction bases not matched to a gene: 9. The CDR3 extends over 14 amino acids. Germline values: CDR1 SGHKS, CDR2 YYEKEE (reference sequence). The CDR3 sequence is CASSFTGTAMEQYF. The CDR3 region has the DNA TGTGCCAGCAGCTTTACCGGGACAGCCATGGAGCAGTACTTC.

The chain has TRBV5-1 and TRBJ2-5; 10 nucleotides line up with TRBD2. CDR3 length equals 15 residues. Germline V CDR1 and CDR2: SGHRS, YFSETQ. The V segment lost 5 bases and the J segment 6 bases; nucleotides outside the gene matches: 10. The CDR3 loop reads CASSRGLADEKTQYF. In nucleotides, the CDR3 is TGCGCCAGCAGTCGCGGACTAGCGGACGAAAAGACCCAGTACTTC.

In its sample, this clonotype was seen a few times. V and J are TRBV20-1 and TRBJ1-4, with a tentative D call TRBD1 (6 bases). CDR3 length: 13 residues. Trimming took 1 base from V and 13 from J, leaving 16 bases between them. Germline V gene sequence: CDR1 DFQATT, CDR2 SNEGSKA (reference sequence). The CDR3 DNA follows: TGCAGTGCTAGAGGGATCCGAGGGGGAGGACTGTTTTTT. Amino acid sequence: CSARGIRGGGLFF.